The 9 T cell receptor beta chains given below trace back to one sample, sequenced in a study of response to subunit inactivated influenza vaccine. TCRdb re-called the RT-PCR reads with MiXCR, one entry per CDR3 protein. This table holds around 650,000 distinct CDR3 sequences, 15% to 19% found once. Material: PBMCs from blood, obtained about 13 days after vaccination. These receptors were taken from a man aged 45 to 65 who received an inactivated influenza vaccine.

This clonotype was seen ten or more times. The chain carries TRBV28 and TRBJ2-5; 7 bases agree with TRBD1. The junction had 6 bases not matched to a gene; V was cut back by 9 bases and J by 2 bases. The V gene's germline CDR1 is MDHEN and CDR2 SYDVKM. The CDR3 runs 13 residues. CDR3: CASSGQIQETQYF. The CDR3 coding sequence is TGTGCCAGTTCGGGACAGATTCAAGAGACCCAGTACTTC. Variable domain in full (rest from reference TRBV28 and TRBJ2-5): DVKVTQSSRYLVKRTGEKVFLECVQDMDHENMFWYRQDPGLGLRLIYFSYDVKMKEKGDIPEGYSVSREKKERFSLILESASTNQTSMYLCASSGQIQETQYFGPGTRLLVL.

The V call is TRBV9, the J call TRBJ2-1; D perhaps matches TRBD1 (6 bases). Trimming removed 2 bases from V and 0 bases from J, with 9 bases in between. Per germline, CDR1 SGDLS and CDR2 YYNGEE. The CDR3 runs to 15 residues. CDR3 residues: CASSVTGNSYNEQFF. The CDR3 DNA follows: TGTGCCAGCAGCGTTACAGGGAACTCCTACAATGAGCAGTTCTTC.

A few counts support this clonotype. In nucleotides, the CDR3 is TGCGCCAGCAACCTTCAGGGGGTTAGCGCATACAATGAGCAGTTCTTC. This sequence encodes CASNLQGVSAYNEQFF. This chain joins TRBV5-1 and TRBJ2-1; the match to TRBD1 covers 7 bases. Germline V gene lookup returns CDR1 SGHRS and CDR2 YFSETQ. CDR3 size: 16 residues. The V gene end was trimmed by 6 bases and the J gene end by 4 bases; junction bases not matched to a gene: 13.

Many counts were recorded for this clonotype. The chain uses TRBV5-1 and TRBJ2-7; possibly TRBD1 for D (6 bases). The CDR3 is 13 residues long. In germline, CDR1 is SGHRS, CDR2 YFSETQ. V dropped 1 base and J dropped 6 bases, with 11 bases sitting between them. The CDR3 nucleotides are TGCGCCAGCAGCTTGATGGGGGCGGGCGAGCAGTACTTC. Protein sequence: CASSLMGAGEQYF.

This clonotype was observed a handful of times. This chain joins TRBV15 and TRBJ2-5, with D perhaps given as TRBD1 or TRBD2 (6 bases each). Per the germline V gene, CDR1 is LNHNV and CDR2 is YYDKDF (reference sequence). The CDR3 contains 17 residues. V lost 1 base and J lost 5, with 20 bases in between. In DNA, the CDR3 is TGTGCCACCAGCAGAGCCCCGGGACATAACAGCGGGGAGACCCAGTACTTC. This translates into CATSRAPGHNSGETQYF.

The rearrangement uses TRBV6-2 or TRBV6-3 and TRBJ2-3; no clear D gene. This CDR3 has 13 amino acids. Trimming took 7 bases from V and 0 from J, leaving 8 bases between them. CDR1 and CDR2 (germline): MNHEY, SVGEGT. The CDR3 coding sequence is TGTGCCAGCAACCAGGACAGCACAGATACGCAGTATTTT. As protein: CASNQDSTDTQYF.

This clonotype was recorded a few times. The rearrangement links TRBV12-3 or TRBV12-4 to TRBJ1-3; TRBD1 is a possible D gene (5 bases). The CDR3 totals 16 residues. Trimming pared 4 bases from V and 0 bases from J, leaving 13 bases between. CDR3: CASSSFRTISGNTIYF. As DNA, the CDR3 is TGTGCCAGCAGTTCGTTCCGGACAATCTCTGGAAACACCATATATTTT.

The chain joins TRBV19 to TRBJ2-1; 8 bases line up with TRBD1. CDR3 length equals 15 residues. V shed 1 base and J 2 bases; nucleotides not matched to a gene: 1. Germline V gene sequence: CDR1 LNHDA, CDR2 SQIVND (reference sequence). Written as DNA, the CDR3 is TGTGCCAGTAGTATAGCACAGGGGGCCTACAATGAGCAGTTCTTC. As protein: CASSIAQGAYNEQFF.

This clonotype has only a few counts. The genes are TRBV20-1 and TRBJ2-1; 10 bases map to TRBD2. This CDR3 comprises 16 residues. The germline CDR1 and CDR2 sequences are DFQATT and SNEGSKA (reference sequence). After removal of 4 bases from V and 2 bases from J, the junction contained 8 bases not matched to a gene. DNA for the CDR3: TGCAGTGCTATAAAGCGGGAGGGATCTACCTACAATGAGCAGTTCTTC. Amino acid sequence: CSAIKREGSTYNEQFF.